This T cell receptor (beta chain) was documented in a study of blood T cell repertoires in COVID-19. V was shortened by 4 bases and J by 7 bases, with 17 bases between the two germline ends. CDR3 length: 14 residues. From germline, CDR1 is MDHEN and CDR2 SYDVKM. Authors' processing steps: Reference gene primer amplification gave nucleated cell count estimates. Generated by immunoSEQ multiplex PCR, the TCRdb table keeps only in-frame clones and is missing some. V and J calls and clone size come straight from that table; D and trimming were deduced from the DNA. The sample includes approximately 310,000 clones, about nine tenths seen only once; the top ten take 4.5% to 5.5%.

This chain joins TRBV28 and TRBJ2-7; possibly TRBD1 for D (6 bases). The TCR sequence derives from a man in his fifties or sixties who had recovered from COVID-19. Material: PBMCs or T cells enriched from blood (not recorded which). The CDR3 region is CASSSRDILGEQYF. DNA of the CDR3: TGTGCCAGCAGTTCCCGGGACATCCTGGGTGAGCAGTACTTC.